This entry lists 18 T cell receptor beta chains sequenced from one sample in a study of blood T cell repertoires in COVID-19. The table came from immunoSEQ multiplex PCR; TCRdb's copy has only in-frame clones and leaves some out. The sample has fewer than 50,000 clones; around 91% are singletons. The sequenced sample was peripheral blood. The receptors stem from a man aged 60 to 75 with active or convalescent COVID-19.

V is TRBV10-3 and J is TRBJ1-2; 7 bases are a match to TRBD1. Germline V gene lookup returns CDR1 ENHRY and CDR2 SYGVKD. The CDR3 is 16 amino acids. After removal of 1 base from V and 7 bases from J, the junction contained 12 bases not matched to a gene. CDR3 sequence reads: CAISEFRTTGLSGYTF. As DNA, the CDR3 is TGTGCCATCAGTGAGTTTCGGACGACAGGGTTGAGTGGCTACACCTTC.

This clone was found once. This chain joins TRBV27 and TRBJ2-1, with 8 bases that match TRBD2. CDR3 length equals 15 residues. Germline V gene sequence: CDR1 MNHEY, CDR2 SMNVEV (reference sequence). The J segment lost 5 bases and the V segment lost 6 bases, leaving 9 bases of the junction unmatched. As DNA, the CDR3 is TGTGCCAGCAGCCTATCGGGAGGGCCGGACAATGAGCAGTTCTTC. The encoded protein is CASSLSGGPDNEQFF.

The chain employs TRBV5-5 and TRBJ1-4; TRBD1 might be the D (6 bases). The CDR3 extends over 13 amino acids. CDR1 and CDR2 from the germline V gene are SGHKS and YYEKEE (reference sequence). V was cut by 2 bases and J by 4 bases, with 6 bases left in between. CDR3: CASSFRGNEKLFF. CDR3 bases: TGTGCCAGCAGCTTCAGGGGTAATGAAAAACTGTTTTTT.

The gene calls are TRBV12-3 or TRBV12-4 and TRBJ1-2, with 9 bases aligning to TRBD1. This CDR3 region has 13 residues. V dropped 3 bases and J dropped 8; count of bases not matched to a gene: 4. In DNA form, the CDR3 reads TGTGCCAGCAGTTTTTTACAGGGGGCGGGCTACACCTTC. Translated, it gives CASSFLQGAGYTF.

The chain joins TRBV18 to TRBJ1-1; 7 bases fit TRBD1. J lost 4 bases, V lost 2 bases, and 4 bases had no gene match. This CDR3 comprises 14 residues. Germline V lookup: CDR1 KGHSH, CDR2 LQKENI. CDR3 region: CASSPDRVVTEAFF. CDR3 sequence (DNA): TGTGCCAGCTCACCAGACAGGGTGGTCACTGAAGCTTTCTTT.

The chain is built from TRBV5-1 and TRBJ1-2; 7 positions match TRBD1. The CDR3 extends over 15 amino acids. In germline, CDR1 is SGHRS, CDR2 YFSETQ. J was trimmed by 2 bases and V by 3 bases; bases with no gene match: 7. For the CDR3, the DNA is TGCGCCAGCAGCTACGGGACAGTGCAAAACTATGGCTACACCTTC. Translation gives CASSYGTVQNYGYTF.

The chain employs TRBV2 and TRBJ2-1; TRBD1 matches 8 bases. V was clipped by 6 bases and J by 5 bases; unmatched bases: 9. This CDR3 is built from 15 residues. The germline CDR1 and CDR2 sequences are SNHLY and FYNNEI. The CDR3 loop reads CASSALGQVHNEQFF. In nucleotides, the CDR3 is TGTGCCAGCAGCGCTCTGGGACAGGTCCACAATGAGCAGTTCTTC.

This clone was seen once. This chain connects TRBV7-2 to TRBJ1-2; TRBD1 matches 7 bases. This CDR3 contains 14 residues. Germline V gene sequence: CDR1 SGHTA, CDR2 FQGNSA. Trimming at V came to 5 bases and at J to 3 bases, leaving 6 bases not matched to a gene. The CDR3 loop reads CASSSRQGHYGYTF. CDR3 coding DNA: TGTGCCAGCAGCAGCCGACAGGGCCACTATGGCTACACCTTC.

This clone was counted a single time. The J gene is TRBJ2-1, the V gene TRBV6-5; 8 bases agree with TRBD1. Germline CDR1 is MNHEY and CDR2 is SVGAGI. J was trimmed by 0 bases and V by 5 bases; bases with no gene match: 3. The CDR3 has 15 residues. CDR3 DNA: TGTGCCAGCAGTCGACAGGGGAGCTCCTACAATGAGCAGTTCTTC. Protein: CASSRQGSSYNEQFF.

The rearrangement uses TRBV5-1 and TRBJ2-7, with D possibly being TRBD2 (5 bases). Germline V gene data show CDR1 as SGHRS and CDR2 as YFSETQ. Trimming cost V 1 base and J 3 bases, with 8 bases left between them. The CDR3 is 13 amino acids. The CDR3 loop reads CASSLSGNYEQYF. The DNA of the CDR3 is TGCGCCAGCAGCTTGTCCGGGAACTACGAGCAGTACTTC.

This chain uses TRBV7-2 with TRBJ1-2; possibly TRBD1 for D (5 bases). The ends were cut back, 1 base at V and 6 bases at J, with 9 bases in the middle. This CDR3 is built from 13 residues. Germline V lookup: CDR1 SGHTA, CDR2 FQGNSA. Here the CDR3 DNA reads TGTGCCAGCAGCTTAGTGGGGGGAGATGGCTACACCTTC. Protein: CASSLVGGDGYTF.

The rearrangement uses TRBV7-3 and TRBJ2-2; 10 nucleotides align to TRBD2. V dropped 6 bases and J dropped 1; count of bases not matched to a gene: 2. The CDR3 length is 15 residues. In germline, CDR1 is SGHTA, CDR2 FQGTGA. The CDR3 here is CASSRTSGNTGELFF. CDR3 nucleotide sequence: TGTGCCAGCAGTCGGACTAGCGGGAACACCGGGGAGCTGTTTTTT.

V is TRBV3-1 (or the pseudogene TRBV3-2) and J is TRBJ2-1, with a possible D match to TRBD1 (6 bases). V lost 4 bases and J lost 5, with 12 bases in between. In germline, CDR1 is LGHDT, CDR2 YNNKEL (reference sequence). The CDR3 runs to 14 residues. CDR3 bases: TGTGCCAGCAGCCTTTACAGGGTGCACAATGAGCAGTTCTTC. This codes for CASSLYRVHNEQFF.

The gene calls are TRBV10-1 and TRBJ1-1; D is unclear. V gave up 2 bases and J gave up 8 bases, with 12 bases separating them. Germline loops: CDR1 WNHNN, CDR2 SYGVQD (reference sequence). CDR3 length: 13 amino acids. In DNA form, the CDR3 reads TGCGCCAGCAGTGAGGGCCCCCAGATAGAAGCTTTCTTT. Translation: CASSEGPQIEAFF.

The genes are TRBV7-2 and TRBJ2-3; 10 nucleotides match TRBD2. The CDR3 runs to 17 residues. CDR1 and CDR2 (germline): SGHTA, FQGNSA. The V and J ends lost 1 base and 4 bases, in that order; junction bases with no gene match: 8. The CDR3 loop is CASSLVFPSGSPDTQYF. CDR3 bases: TGTGCCAGCAGCTTAGTTTTTCCTAGCGGGAGCCCAGATACGCAGTATTTT.

CDR3 loop: CASSEGGVQPQHF. CDR3 in DNA: TGTGCCAGCAGTGAAGGGGGGGTTCAGCCCCAGCATTTT. The rearrangement joins TRBV6-1 to TRBJ1-5, with D possibly TRBD1 on 5 matching bases. Per germline, CDR1 MNHNS and CDR2 SASEGT. V gave up 1 base and J gave up 6 bases, with 7 bases separating them. The CDR3 consists of 13 residues.

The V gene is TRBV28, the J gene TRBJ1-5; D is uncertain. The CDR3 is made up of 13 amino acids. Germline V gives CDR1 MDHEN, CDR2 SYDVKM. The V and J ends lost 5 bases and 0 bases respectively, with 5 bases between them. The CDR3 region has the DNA TGTGCCAGCAGTATAGATAGCAATCAGCCCCAGCATTTT. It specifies CASSIDSNQPQHF.

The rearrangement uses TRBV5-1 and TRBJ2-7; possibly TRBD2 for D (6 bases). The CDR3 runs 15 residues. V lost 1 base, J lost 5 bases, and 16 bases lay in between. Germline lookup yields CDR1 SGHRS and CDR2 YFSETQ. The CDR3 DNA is TGCGCCAGCAGCTTGCGGGGTAGCGGTTTGGACGAGCAGTACTTC. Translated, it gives CASSLRGSGLDEQYF. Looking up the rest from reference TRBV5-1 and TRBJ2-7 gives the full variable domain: KAGVTQTPRYLIKTRGQQVTLSCSPISGHRSVSWYQQTPGQGLQFLFEYFSETQRNKGNFPGRFSGRQFSNSRSEMNVSTLELGDSALYLCASSLRGSGLDEQYFGPGTRLTVT.